This T cell receptor (beta chain) stems from a study of control samples from healthy donors and cancer patients. The assay was immunoSEQ multiplex PCR, and TCRdb's table has in-frame clones only and misses some. Among over 100,000 clones listed, around 90% were seen once. V gave up 5 bases and J gave up 3 bases; unmatched junction bases: 9. Germline V gene sequence: CDR1 LNHNV, CDR2 YYDKDF (reference sequence). The length of the CDR3 is 15 residues. The source is a woman aged 18-30 years in good health. The chain is built from TRBV15 and TRBJ2-7; 8 bases agree with TRBD2. Material: blood. The CDR3 here is CATSAHWGTSYEQYF. The DNA for the CDR3 is TGTGCCACCAGCGCCCACTGGGGGACTAGCTACGAGCAGTACTTC.